The 23 T cell receptor beta chains reported below all come from one sample, sequenced in a study of PD-1 blockade in classical Hodgkin lymphoma. Using immunoSEQ multiplex PCR, the repertoire was profiled, and TCRdb retains in-frame clones only, with some absent. The sample lists 25,000 to 30,000 clones, approximately 90% occurring once. The time point here: cycle 4 day 1 (C4D1), after about 6 weeks of nivolumab. Relapse was seen in all patients after autologous stem cell transplantation, and brentuximab vedotin exposure was variable. Magnetic depletion of unwanted cells isolated CD4+ T cells from thawed PBMCs. Source: CD4+ T cells from blood, taken before the fourth cycle of nivolumab. The receptors were sampled from a human donor with classical Hodgkin lymphoma.

The chain links TRBV10-2 to TRBJ1-3; D remains unclear. The CDR3 sequence is 15 residues long. V was shortened by 7 bases and J by 0 bases, with 13 bases between the two germline ends. The germline gives CDR1 WSHSY, CDR2 SAAADI. The CDR3 DNA reads as TGCGCCAGCACCTCAGGTCTTTACTCTGGAAACACCATATATTTT. This encodes CASTSGLYSGNTIYF.

This chain links TRBV5-4 with TRBJ2-5, with 10 nucleotides matching TRBD2. The better agreement between TRBJ2-7 and the DNA end casts doubt on the J call. Germline V gene data show CDR1 as SGHNT and CDR2 as YYREEE (reference sequence). CDR3 length: 14 residues. The CDR3, as DNA: TGTGCCAGCAGCTTGAGGCTAGCGGGAGACGAGCAGTACTTC. It is translated as CASSLRLAGDEQYF.

About this clone itself: A junction boundary mismatches the germline segment, possibly from a read error. The rearrangement links TRBV5-5 to TRBJ2-7; 12 bases agree with TRBD2. The CDR3 covers 14 residues. Per the germline V gene, CDR1 is SGHKS and CDR2 is YYEKEE (reference sequence). The CDR3 loop is CASSHTPTSGSPDF. The CDR3 bases are TGTGCCAGCAGCCACACCCCGACTAGCGGGAGCCCGGACTTC.

J is TRBJ2-1 and V is TRBV28; 9 bases align to TRBD2. V shed 2 bases, J shed 9 bases, and the junction held 5 bases outside the gene matches. The CDR3 has 14 amino acids. Germline loops: CDR1 MDHEN, CDR2 SYDVKM. The CDR3 spells CASSLGGRAGEQFF. In DNA form, the CDR3 reads TGTGCCAGCAGTTTAGGCGGGAGGGCGGGTGAGCAGTTCTTC. Variable domain in full (rest from reference TRBV28 and TRBJ2-1): DVKVTQSSRYLVKRTGEKVFLECVQDMDHENMFWYRQDPGLGLRLIYFSYDVKMKEKGDIPEGYSVSREKKERFSLILESASTNQTSMYLCASSLGGRAGEQFFGPGTRLTVL.

The J gene is TRBJ2-5, the V gene TRBV7-8; 9 positions match TRBD1. Per the germline V gene, CDR1 is SGHVS and CDR2 is FQNEAQ. V was clipped by 5 bases and J by 5 bases; unmatched bases: 9. The CDR3 extends over 15 amino acids. Written as DNA, the CDR3 is TGTGCCAGCAGCCGCGACAGGGGGGCTTCCGAGACCCAGTACTTC. This codes for CASSRDRGASETQYF.

This sequence joins TRBV29-1 and TRBJ2-1; 10 positions match TRBD2. Germline V lookup: CDR1 SQVTM, CDR2 ANQGSEA. After removal of 6 bases from V and 6 bases from J, the junction contained 14 bases not matched to a gene. CDR3 size: 16 residues. CDR3 in DNA: TGCAGCGTCGCCTTCACGGAACGACTAGCGGGCAATGAGCAGTTCTTC. Protein sequence: CSVAFTERLAGNEQFF.

The chain carries TRBV6-6 and TRBJ2-7; the D gene could be TRBD1 or TRBD2 (5 bases each). Trimming removed 2 bases at V and 2 bases at J, with 13 bases between. CDR1 is MNHNY and CDR2 is SVGAGI in the germline V gene (reference sequence). The CDR3 totals 15 residues. DNA for the CDR3: TGTGCCAGCAGTTACGGGGACCCCCAGCCCTACGAGCAGTACTTC. This translates into CASSYGDPQPYEQYF.

The chain employs TRBV6-6 and TRBJ1-2; 8 nucleotides align to TRBD1. Looked up from germline, CDR1 is MNHNY and CDR2 is SVGAGI (reference sequence). This CDR3 contains 15 residues. V dropped 3 bases and J dropped 4; count of bases not matched to a gene: 7. The CDR3 nucleotides read TGTGCCAGCAGTTATCAAGGACAGGGAGCCTATGGCTACACCTTC. It yields the protein CASSYQGQGAYGYTF.

V usage is TRBV4-2 and J usage is TRBJ2-7, with 8 bases that match TRBD2. Germline lookup yields CDR1 LGHNA and CDR2 YNFKEQ. The junction had 10 bases not matched to a gene; V was cut back by 0 bases and J by 6 bases. This CDR3 has 16 amino acids. The CDR3 loop reads CASSQDRGAGAAEQYF. The CDR3 coding sequence is TGTGCCAGCAGCCAAGATCGAGGAGCGGGAGCTGCCGAGCAGTACTTC.

The chain uses TRBV19 and TRBJ2-1, with D unclear. V was shortened by 0 bases and J by 0 bases, with 12 bases between the two germline ends. Germline V CDR1 and CDR2: LNHDA, SQIVND (reference sequence). The CDR3 length is 17 residues. The CDR3 DNA follows: TGTGCCAGTAGTATAGATCAATGGGAACCCTCCTACAATGAGCAGTTCTTC. Amino acid sequence: CASSIDQWEPSYNEQFF. Full variable domain (missing parts from reference TRBV19 and TRBJ2-1): DGGITQSPKYLFRKEGQNVTLSCEQNLNHDAMYWYRQDPGQGLRLIYYSQIVNDFQKGDIAEGYSVSREKKESFPLTVTSAQKNPTAFYLCASSIDQWEPSYNEQFFGPGTRLTVL.

This clone was counted a few times. The chain is built from TRBV7-8 and TRBJ1-2, with TRBD1 as a possible D gene (6 bases). With 4 bases removed from V and 6 bases from J, the gap between germline ends came to 12 bases. The CDR3 is 13 amino acids. Per the germline V gene, CDR1 is SGHVS and CDR2 is FQNEAQ. CDR3: CASSYGWDNGYTF. In DNA, the CDR3 is TGTGCCAGCAGCTACGGGTGGGACAATGGCTACACCTTC.

The chain is built from TRBV4-1 and TRBJ1-6; the D gene is possibly TRBD1 (5 bases). Deletions cut 0 bases from V and 9 bases from J, with 12 bases between. The CDR3 is 15 residues long. Germline loops: CDR1 MGHRA, CDR2 YSYEKL. The CDR3 sequence: CASSQDLGGGSPLHF. CDR3 DNA sequence: TGCGCCAGCAGCCAAGATCTGGGGGGGGGTTCACCCCTCCACTTT.

CDR3 sequence (DNA): TGTGCCAGCAGCGAAGACAGGGGCCAAGAGACCCAGTACTTC. Translating gives CASSEDRGQETQYF. The J gene is TRBJ2-5, the V gene TRBV5-5, with TRBD1 matching over 8 bases. CDR1 SGHKS and CDR2 YYEKEE come from the germline V gene (reference sequence). The CDR3 contains 14 residues. With V trimmed by 4 bases and J by 1 base, 3 bases remained unmatched.

V gene TRBV7-8 combines with J gene TRBJ1-1, with 8 nucleotides matching TRBD1. The CDR3 sequence is 15 residues long. With V trimmed by 3 bases and J by 4 bases, 7 bases remained unmatched. Germline values: CDR1 SGHVS, CDR2 FQNEAQ. This CDR3 is CASSLHGQGGTEAFF. The CDR3 DNA sequence: TGTGCCAGCAGCTTGCATGGACAGGGTGGCACTGAAGCTTTCTTT.

V is TRBV11-2 and J is TRBJ1-1; D unresolved. CDR3 length equals 14 residues. Germline assignment: CDR1 SGHAT and CDR2 FQNNGV. Trimming stripped 0 bases from V and 0 bases from J, with 5 bases between. The CDR3 DNA reads as TGTGCCAGCAGCTTAGATCTAGTGAACACTGAAGCTTTCTTT. Residues: CASSLDLVNTEAFF.

The chain is built from TRBV28 and TRBJ2-7; 7 bases are a match to TRBD2. Germline V CDR1 and CDR2: MDHEN, SYDVKM. The CDR3 extends over 11 amino acids. CDR3 DNA: TGTGCTACGTCGGGGGGTGTCGAGCAGTACTTC. The encoded protein is CATSGGVEQYF.

This chain joins TRBV6-6 and TRBJ2-1; 11 bases agree with TRBD2. Per germline, CDR1 MNHNY and CDR2 SVGAGI (reference sequence). V gave up 2 bases and J gave up 6 bases; unmatched junction bases: 6. The CDR3 consists of 16 residues. This CDR3 is CASSYNLAGGGNEQFF. As DNA, the CDR3 is TGTGCCAGCAGTTACAACCTAGCGGGGGGCGGCAATGAGCAGTTCTTC.

The chain recombines TRBV5-1 with TRBJ2-1, with D uncertain. Deletions cut 0 bases from V and 5 bases from J, with 6 bases between. The CDR3 runs 13 residues. CDR1 and CDR2 from the germline V gene are SGHRS and YFSETQ. Written as DNA, the CDR3 is TGCGCCAGCAGCTTGGGTCCGGACAATGAGCAGTTCTTC. Translation gives CASSLGPDNEQFF.

The chain joins TRBV28 to TRBJ1-5; tentatively, D is TRBD1 (6 bases). Per germline, CDR1 MDHEN and CDR2 SYDVKM. This CDR3 comprises 17 residues. V was trimmed by 6 bases and J by 4 bases, leaving 22 bases between them. CDR3 sequence: CASRLGERTVVNQPQHF. Written as DNA, the CDR3 is TGTGCCAGCAGGTTAGGGGAGAGGACAGTAGTAAATCAGCCCCAGCATTTT.

V and J are TRBV19 and TRBJ1-4; 8 bases align to TRBD1. Germline-derived CDR1 and CDR2 are LNHDA and SQIVND (reference sequence). V dropped 8 bases and J dropped 0; count of bases not matched to a gene: 8. CDR3 length: 16 residues. In DNA form, the CDR3 reads TGTGCCAGTCGGGACAGGTCATTGGCAACTAATGAAAAACTGTTTTTT. Protein product: CASRDRSLATNEKLFF.

The rearrangement links TRBV10-1 to TRBJ1-3; D remains ambiguous. Germline V gives CDR1 WNHNN, CDR2 SYGVQD (reference sequence). The length of the CDR3 is 12 residues. Trimming took off 5 bases at V and 4 bases at J, with 6 bases between the two ends. The CDR3 is CASSNLGNTIYF. The CDR3 DNA sequence: TGCGCCAGCAGTAACCTCGGAAACACCATATATTTT.

The CDR3 here is CASSLGGTGAGETQYF. CDR3 sequence (DNA): TGTGCCAGCAGCTTAGGTGGGACAGGGGCCGGTGAGACCCAGTACTTC. The chain couples TRBV11-3 to TRBJ2-5, with 10 bases matching TRBD1. V was pared by 1 base and J by 5 bases, with 7 bases of the junction left unmatched. The CDR3 runs 16 residues. CDR1 is SGHNT and CDR2 is YENEEA in the germline V gene.

The chain carries TRBV5-1 and TRBJ1-3; D may be TRBD1 (5 bases). Between the trimmed V and J ends, which lost 5 bases and 5 bases, there was a span of 14 bases. The CDR3 runs to 14 residues. Germline loops: CDR1 SGHRS, CDR2 YFSETQ. The CDR3 sequence: CASRDSGRRNTIYF. CDR3 nucleotides: TGCGCCAGCAGAGACAGTGGACGGAGAAACACCATATATTTT.